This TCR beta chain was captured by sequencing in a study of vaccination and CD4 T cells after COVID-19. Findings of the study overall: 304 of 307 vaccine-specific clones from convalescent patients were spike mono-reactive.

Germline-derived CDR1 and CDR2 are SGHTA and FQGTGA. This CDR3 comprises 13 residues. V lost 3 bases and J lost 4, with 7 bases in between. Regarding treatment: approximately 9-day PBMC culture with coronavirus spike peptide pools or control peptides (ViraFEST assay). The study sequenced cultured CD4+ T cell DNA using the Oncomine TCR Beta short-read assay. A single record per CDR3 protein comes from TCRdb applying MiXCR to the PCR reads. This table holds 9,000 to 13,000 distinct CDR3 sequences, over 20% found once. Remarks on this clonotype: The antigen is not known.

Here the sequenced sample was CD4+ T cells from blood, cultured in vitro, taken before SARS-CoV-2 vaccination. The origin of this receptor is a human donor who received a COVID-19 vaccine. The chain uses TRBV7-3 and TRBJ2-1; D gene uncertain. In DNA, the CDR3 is TGTGCCAGCAGCTTTGCCCTGTACAATGAGCAGTTCTTC. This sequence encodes CASSFALYNEQFF.